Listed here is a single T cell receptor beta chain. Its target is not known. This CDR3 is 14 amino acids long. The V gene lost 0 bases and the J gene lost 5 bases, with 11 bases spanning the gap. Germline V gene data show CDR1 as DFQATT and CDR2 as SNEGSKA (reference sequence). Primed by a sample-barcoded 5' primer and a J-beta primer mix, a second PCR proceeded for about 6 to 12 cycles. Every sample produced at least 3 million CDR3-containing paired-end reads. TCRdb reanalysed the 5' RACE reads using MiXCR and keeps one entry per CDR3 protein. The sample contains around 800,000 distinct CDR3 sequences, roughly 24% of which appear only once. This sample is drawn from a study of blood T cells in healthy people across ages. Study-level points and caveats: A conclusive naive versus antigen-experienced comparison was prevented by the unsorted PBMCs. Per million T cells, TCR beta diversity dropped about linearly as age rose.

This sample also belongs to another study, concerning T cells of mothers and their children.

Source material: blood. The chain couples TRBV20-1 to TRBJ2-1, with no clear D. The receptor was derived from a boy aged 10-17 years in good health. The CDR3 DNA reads TGCAGTGCTAGAGATCTGCCTACCAACAATGAGCAGTTCTTC. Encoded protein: CSARDLPTNNEQFF.